Sequencing of this T cell receptor (beta chain) was carried out in a study of blood T cell repertoires in COVID-19. About the research overall: Sources were T cells, B-cell-depleted T cells, or PBMCs; the material itself was cDNA or gDNA.

CDR3 length: 15 residues. Germline V gives CDR1 SNHLY, CDR2 FYNNEI. V dropped 6 bases and J dropped 2 bases, with 16 bases sitting between them. This clone was picked up one time. Per the original data handling: Quantification of nucleated cells was approximated via reference gene primer amplification. Clones were read by immunoSEQ multiplex PCR, and TCRdb kept only the in-frame ones, dropping some. That table furnishes V, J and clone size, whereas the DNA furnished D and trimming. In the table there are approximately 100,000 clones, roughly 79% of which are singletons. This TCR was sampled from an older man with acute or convalescent COVID-19. The sample was peripheral blood. V usage is TRBV2 and J usage is TRBJ2-5; the D gene is possibly TRBD2 (5 bases). CDR3 residues: CASRDPRTGQETQYF. The CDR3 DNA reads as TGTGCCAGCAGAGACCCTCGGACGGGACAAGAGACCCAGTACTTC.